This is a list of T cell receptor beta chains from one sample in a study of HIV-infected patients and healthy controls. MiXCR was run by TCRdb on the 5' RACE reads, yielding one entry per CDR3 protein. Seen here are under 20,000 distinct CDR3 sequences, about a tenth observed once, and the top ten hold 3.1%. The sample comprised blood. The receptors shown here come from an adult in good health. Both conserved end residues are trimmed from each CDR3.

v_gene: TRBV6-5
j_gene: TRBJ1-1
CDR3aa: ASSYSPRRGQGEAF

v_gene: TRBV6-1
j_gene: TRBJ2-6
CDR3aa: ASSEGQGNGANVLT

v_gene: TRBV13
j_gene: TRBJ1-4
CDR3aa: ASNRDKGSEKLF

v_gene: TRBV12-3/TRBV12-4
j_gene: TRBJ1-1
CDR3aa: ASSLWGADTEAF

v_gene: TRBV6-5
j_gene: TRBJ2-1
CDR3aa: ASSKEGRDNEQF

v_gene: TRBV20-1
j_gene: TRBJ2-4
CDR3aa: SARSNVLAGGFKNIQY

v_gene: TRBV14
j_gene: TRBJ2-7
CDR3aa: ASSQDIARTYEQY

v_gene: TRBV7-8
j_gene: TRBJ2-2
CDR3aa: ASSTLGGSSTGELF

v_gene: TRBV6-5
j_gene: TRBJ2-7
CDR3aa: ASSLGQGKASEQY

v_gene: TRBV12-3/TRBV12-4
j_gene: TRBJ1-2
CDR3aa: ASSFETGGYGYT

v_gene: TRBV18
j_gene: TRBJ1-6
CDR3aa: ASSPGQMTYNSPLH

v_gene: TRBV20-1
j_gene: TRBJ2-7
CDR3aa: SARFIGVGREQY

v_gene: TRBV6-6
j_gene: TRBJ2-7
CDR3aa: ASSYSGNTYEQY

v_gene: TRBV6-2/TRBV6-3
j_gene: TRBJ2-1
CDR3aa: ASNKNSGYNEQF

v_gene: TRBV3-1
j_gene: TRBJ2-7
CDR3aa: ASSPGYEQY

v_gene: TRBV11-1
j_gene: TRBJ1-1
CDR3aa: ASSLLGRNTEAF

v_gene: TRBV19
j_gene: TRBJ1-1
CDR3aa: ASSIDGRTEAF

v_gene: TRBV4-2
j_gene: TRBJ2-3
CDR3aa: ASSQPRQGSTDTQY

v_gene: TRBV6-2/TRBV6-3
j_gene: TRBJ2-3
CDR3aa: ASSTRETDTQY

v_gene: TRBV12-3/TRBV12-4
j_gene: TRBJ1-5
CDR3aa: ASSRPGQPQH

v_gene: TRBV10-3
j_gene: TRBJ1-5
CDR3aa: AISDSTEPQH

v_gene: TRBV10-2
j_gene: TRBJ1-3
CDR3aa: ASKTALGGNTIY

v_gene: TRBV11-3
j_gene: TRBJ2-6
CDR3aa: ASSLGGSGANVLT

v_gene: TRBV3-1
j_gene: TRBJ2-7
CDR3aa: ASSQEWGLAVGEQY

v_gene: TRBV20-1
j_gene: TRBJ2-1
CDR3aa: SARGAGLGISDEQF